The clone carrying this T cell receptor (beta chain) has just a few counts. What it binds is unknown. The entry originates in a study of T cell repertoires in cytomegalovirus infection. Across the whole study: CMV infection together with matching HLA type was indicated by public TCR beta signatures. Study findings and constraints: Using cumulative public TCR beta family frequency, the authors identified those who carried CMV together with the relevant HLA. Clonotype analysis showed dominance of the ex vivo response by HLA-C-restricted CMV-specific TCR beta clonotypes.

In TCRdb, the reads were re-called with MiXCR into one record per CDR3 protein. Of 60,000 to 85,000 distinct CDR3 sequences detected, about 23% appear once; the ten largest clones hold under 85%. Material: PBMCs, sequenced either directly or after in vitro stimulation (not recorded which). The receptor was derived from a human donor in good health (CMV status not recorded). Some clones in this sample may be carry-over from other donors' samples.

CDR3 sequence reads: CASSLSQANTEAFF. The CDR3, as DNA: TGTGCCAGCAGCCTGTCCCAAGCGAACACTGAAGCTTTCTTT. V and J are TRBV7-3 and TRBJ1-1; D uncertain. Germline assignment: CDR1 SGHTA and CDR2 FQGTGA. Trimming took off 5 bases at V and 1 base at J, with 11 bases between the two ends. CDR3 size: 14 residues. The whole variable domain, filled in from reference TRBV7-3 and TRBJ1-1, reads GAGVSQTPSNKVTEKGKYVELRCDPISGHTALYWYRQSLGQGPEFLIYFQGTGAADDSGLPNDRFFAVRPEGSVSTLKIQRTERGDSAVYLCASSLSQANTEAFFGQGTRLTVV.